This T cell receptor (beta chain) stems from a study of blood T cell repertoires in COVID-19. Background on the study: The samples span acute and convalescent COVID-19 from the United States, Italy and Spain. Sources were T cells, B-cell-depleted T cells, or PBMCs; the material itself was cDNA or gDNA.

From germline, CDR1 is SGHAT and CDR2 FQNNGV. V lost 4 bases and J 7 bases, leaving 14 bases between the germline ends. CDR3 size: 14 residues. In assigning cohorts, the study relied on participant-reported clinical history. The recovered donors of Cohort 3 showed two negative PCRs, clearance, or symptom resolution. This table comes from immunoSEQ multiplex PCR, and its TCRdb copy is limited to in-frame clones, with some not included. The sample holds almost 250,000 clones, 75% to 90% seen once. Sequencing was performed on PBMCs or T cells enriched from blood (not recorded which). The origin of this receptor is a woman between 25 and 40 years old who had recovered from COVID-19. This chain joins TRBV11-2 and TRBJ2-1; maybe TRBD2 (5 bases). Written as DNA, the CDR3 is TGTGCCAGCAGCTCCGGACTGGAAGTAAATGAGCAGTTCTTC. It encodes CASSSGLEVNEQFF.